The 26 T cell receptor beta chains presented below share a single source sample, sequenced in a study of T cell responses to AZD1222 COVID-19 vaccine. This table comes from immunoSEQ multiplex PCR, and its TCRdb copy is limited to in-frame clones, with some not included. The sample holds about 93,000 clones, roughly 85% seen once. The sample in question was peripheral blood, obtained on day 0 of AZD1222 vaccination. The source is an adult in good health.

The chain carries TRBV4-1 and TRBJ2-7; 10 nucleotides align to TRBD1. The germline gives CDR1 MGHRA, CDR2 YSYEKL. The CDR3 totals 15 residues. After removal of 0 bases from V and 4 bases from J, the junction contained 3 bases not matched to a gene. CDR3 sequence reads: CASSQEAGQGYEQYF. CDR3 DNA: TGCGCCAGCAGCCAAGAGGCGGGACAGGGGTACGAGCAGTACTTC.

The chain is built from TRBV10-3 and TRBJ1-2; 7 bases agree with TRBD1. V shed 4 bases and J 3 bases; nucleotides not matched to a gene: 11. Germline assignment: CDR1 ENHRY and CDR2 SYGVKD. The CDR3 is 16 residues long. Written as DNA, the CDR3 is TGTGCCATCAGTGGGCCCCAGGGGGTGAGTTACTATGGCTACACCTTC. It is translated as CAISGPQGVSYYGYTF.

Here the CDR3 DNA reads TGTGCCAGCAGTGCACTAGGGACCTTCGGACCTGGGGGTGGCTCACCCCTCCACTTT. As protein: CASSALGTFGPGGGSPLHF. V is TRBV6-1 and J is TRBJ1-6; D is perhaps TRBD1 (5 bases). Trimming left V 4 bases short and J 10 bases short, with 29 bases between. The CDR3 consists of 19 residues. In germline, CDR1 is MNHNS, CDR2 SASEGT.

V usage is TRBV9 and J usage is TRBJ1-5; D ambiguous. The germline V gene has CDR1 SGDLS and CDR2 YYNGEE. The CDR3 contains 15 residues. Deletions cut 2 bases from V and 3 bases from J, with 12 bases between. CDR3 coding DNA: TGTGCCAGCAGCGTTTACAGAAGCGACAATCAGCCCCAGCATTTT. Its protein product is CASSVYRSDNQPQHF.

The genes are TRBV18 and TRBJ1-2; 7 positions agree with TRBD1. Per germline, CDR1 KGHSH and CDR2 LQKENI. Trimming removed 3 bases from V and 7 bases from J; junction bases left unmatched: 8. The CDR3 covers 14 residues. The CDR3 DNA sequence: TGTGCCAGCTCACCGACAGGGTTCCTTTCTGGCTACACCTTC. Translating gives CASSPTGFLSGYTF.

This chain links TRBV6-5 with TRBJ1-5; no clear D. Germline V gene lookup returns CDR1 MNHEY and CDR2 SVGAGI. V shed 6 bases and J shed 5 bases, with 14 bases lying between them. This CDR3 has 14 residues. The CDR3 loop reads CASSPRPDHQPQHF. The CDR3 region has the DNA TGTGCCAGCAGCCCAAGACCGGACCATCAGCCCCAGCATTTT.

V usage is TRBV15 and J usage is TRBJ2-3; 7 bases agree with TRBD2. V was clipped by 0 bases and J by 5 bases; unmatched bases: 8. The length of the CDR3 is 16 residues. Germline CDR1 is LNHNV and CDR2 is YYDKDF (reference sequence). Here the CDR3 DNA reads TGTGCCACCAGCAGAGACGTTCTAGCGGTTGGAGATACGCAGTATTTT. It specifies CATSRDVLAVGDTQYF.

The chain combines TRBV6-4 with TRBJ1-2, with 7 bases fitting TRBD1. V was pared by 6 bases and J by 8 bases, with 18 bases of the junction left unmatched. Germline CDR1 is MRHNA and CDR2 is SNTAGT. This CDR3 has 16 amino acids. The CDR3 DNA is TGTGCCAGCAGCCGGGACAGTGCCCCCTTATTAGGCGGCTACACCTTC. Protein sequence: CASSRDSAPLLGGYTF.

DNA for the CDR3: TGTGCCAGTAGTACAGTACCTAGCTCCTACAATGAGCAGTTCTTC. It codes for CASSTVPSSYNEQFF. The rearrangement uses TRBV19 and TRBJ2-1, with unresolved D. Germline CDR1 is LNHDA and CDR2 is SQIVND (reference sequence). V was shortened by 4 bases and J by 0 bases, with 10 bases between the two germline ends. This CDR3 comprises 15 residues.

V and J are TRBV6-2 or TRBV6-3 and TRBJ1-4, with TRBD1 as a possible D gene (6 bases). CDR3 length equals 17 residues. V shed 0 bases and J shed 6 bases, with 17 bases lying between them. From germline, CDR1 is MNHEY and CDR2 SVGEGT. The CDR3, as DNA: TGTGCCAGCAGTTACTCGATGGACCCACAGGGATATGAAAAACTGTTTTTT. It is translated as CASSYSMDPQGYEKLFF.

The gene calls are TRBV18 and TRBJ1-1, with D possibly being TRBD1 (6 bases). This CDR3 has 13 amino acids. V was trimmed by 4 bases and J by 2 bases, leaving 8 bases between them. The germline V gene has CDR1 KGHSH and CDR2 LQKENI. The CDR3 reads CASSQGVNTEAFF. The CDR3 DNA reads as TGTGCCAGCTCACAGGGGGTCAACACTGAAGCTTTCTTT.

The V gene is TRBV11-2, the J gene TRBJ1-1; D ambiguous. Trimming removed 3 bases from V and 1 base from J, with 6 bases in between. CDR3 length: 13 amino acids. Germline assignment: CDR1 SGHAT and CDR2 FQNNGV. This chain's CDR3 is CASSLEGNTEAFF. CDR3 bases: TGTGCCAGCAGCTTGGAGGGGAACACTGAAGCTTTCTTT.

The chain couples TRBV7-2 to TRBJ2-1; D may match TRBD1 or TRBD2 (5 bases each). Germline assignment: CDR1 SGHTA and CDR2 FQGNSA. V was pared by 4 bases and J by 6 bases, with 16 bases between. The CDR3 has 15 residues. The CDR3 DNA is TGTGCCAGCAGCTCAACGAGGGGCCTATCCAATGAGCAGTTCTTC. Encoded protein: CASSSTRGLSNEQFF.

The rearrangement links TRBV7-9 to TRBJ2-7; 8 positions agree with TRBD2. Germline V gene sequence: CDR1 SEHNR, CDR2 FQNEAQ (reference sequence). Germline trimming cut 1 base from V and 4 bases from J; bases unmatched to any gene: 6. This CDR3 contains 15 residues. The CDR3 DNA reads as TGTGCCAGCAGCTTAGACGGGACTAGGGGTTACGAGCAGTACTTC. This encodes CASSLDGTRGYEQYF.

The genes are TRBV24-1 and TRBJ2-1, with TRBD2 identical over 8 bases. The germline V gene has CDR1 KGHDR and CDR2 SFDVKD. This CDR3 contains 13 residues. The trim removed 10 bases at V and 7 bases at J, leaving 8 bases unmatched. Here the CDR3 reads CATQTSGVNEQFF. The DNA of the CDR3 is TGTGCCACACAAACTAGCGGAGTGAATGAGCAGTTCTTC.

The genes are TRBV5-4 and TRBJ1-1; D not resolved. CDR1 and CDR2 (germline): SGHNT, YYREEE (reference sequence). The CDR3 runs 14 residues. V was cut by 1 base and J by 1 base, with 8 bases left in between. CDR3 nucleotide sequence: TGTGCCAGCAGCTTGTCAGGCCCGAACACTGAAGCTTTCTTT. This encodes CASSLSGPNTEAFF.

V is TRBV19 and J is TRBJ2-5; 8 positions match TRBD1. The CDR3 has 14 amino acids. The trim removed 3 bases at V and 6 bases at J, leaving 6 bases unmatched. Germline CDR1 is LNHDA and CDR2 is SQIVND (reference sequence). The CDR3 DNA reads TGTGCCAGTAGTATCGGCGACAGGGGACAGACCCAGTACTTC. Translation gives CASSIGDRGQTQYF.

In its sample, this clone was seen once. The rearrangement links TRBV5-5 to TRBJ2-1, with a possible D match to TRBD2 (5 bases). The CDR3 length is 14 residues. Germline CDR1 SGHKS, CDR2 YYEKEE (reference sequence). V was pared by 4 bases and J by 4 bases, with 12 bases between. CDR3 protein: CASSPEDHYNEQFF. For the CDR3, the DNA is TGTGCCAGCAGCCCGGAGGACCATTACAATGAGCAGTTCTTC.

There are a few counts of this clone. This chain links TRBV24-1 with TRBJ2-2, with 8 positions matching TRBD1. Germline CDR1 KGHDR, CDR2 SFDVKD. The CDR3 spans 16 residues. V lost 4 bases to trimming and J lost 1 base; unmatched junction nucleotides: 4. CDR3 amino acids: CATSDPTGGNTGELFF. The CDR3 coding sequence is TGTGCCACCAGTGACCCAACAGGGGGGAACACCGGGGAGCTGTTTTTT.

The CDR3 region is CASSRGDSLTYNEQFF. CDR3 bases: TGCGCCAGCAGCCGGGGGGACAGCCTCACCTACAATGAGCAGTTCTTC. The chain recombines TRBV5-1 with TRBJ2-1, with D perhaps assigned TRBD1 or TRBD2 (7 bases each). Germline CDR1 SGHRS, CDR2 YFSETQ. The CDR3 totals 16 residues. Trimming left V 4 bases short and J 2 bases short, with 16 bases between.

The table lists this clone with a count of one. The V gene is TRBV5-1, the J gene TRBJ2-2, with 10 bases that match TRBD2. V lost 2 bases, J lost 0 bases, and 4 bases stayed unmatched. Germline-derived CDR1 and CDR2 are SGHRS and YFSETQ. CDR3 length equals 17 residues. The CDR3 spells CASSFGLAGANTGELFF. In DNA form, the CDR3 reads TGCGCCAGCAGCTTTGGGCTAGCGGGAGCGAACACCGGGGAGCTGTTTTTT.

The J gene is TRBJ1-2, the V gene TRBV29-1; D unclear. The V gene's germline CDR1 is SQVTM and CDR2 ANQGSEA. Between the trimmed V and J ends, which lost 6 bases and 5 bases, there was a span of 10 bases. The CDR3 totals 11 residues. Written as DNA, the CDR3 is TGCAGCGTACAGATGGATTATGGCTACACCTTC. Its protein is CSVQMDYGYTF.

The chain has TRBV19 and TRBJ2-2, with D perhaps TRBD1 (6 bases). Trimming took off 6 bases at V and 0 bases at J, with 8 bases between the two ends. The CDR3 covers 14 residues. Germline CDR1 LNHDA, CDR2 SQIVND (reference sequence). In DNA, the CDR3 is TGTGCCAGTAGGGGGGCCCCGAACACCGGGGAGCTGTTTTTT. Translated: CASRGAPNTGELFF.

The genes are TRBV6-1 and TRBJ2-7; 8 bases agree with TRBD2. The V gene's germline CDR1 is MNHNS and CDR2 SASEGT. This CDR3 has 15 amino acids. V was clipped by 2 bases and J by 2 bases; unmatched bases: 5. CDR3 bases: TGTGCCAGCAGTGAAAGCTTAGCGGGACCCTACGAGCAGTACTTC. The encoded protein is CASSESLAGPYEQYF.

Remarks on this clone: The sample has other DNA sequences that encode this CDR3 too. This chain links TRBV5-1 with TRBJ1-1; D remains unclear. This CDR3 contains 13 residues. Trimming removed 0 bases from V and 0 bases from J, with 3 bases in between. The germline CDR1 and CDR2 sequences are SGHRS and YFSETQ. CDR3 in amino acids: CASSLEMNTEAFF. The CDR3 DNA is TGCGCCAGCAGCTTGGAAATGAACACTGAAGCTTTCTTT.

The genes are TRBV15 and TRBJ1-1, with a tentative D call TRBD1 (6 bases). CDR1 and CDR2 from the germline V gene are LNHNV and YYDKDF (reference sequence). Trimming cost V 4 bases and J 4 bases, with 13 bases left between them. The CDR3 consists of 14 residues. CDR3 residues: CATSTERGVTEAFF. The CDR3 DNA follows: TGTGCCACCAGCACCGAAAGGGGGGTCACTGAAGCTTTCTTT.